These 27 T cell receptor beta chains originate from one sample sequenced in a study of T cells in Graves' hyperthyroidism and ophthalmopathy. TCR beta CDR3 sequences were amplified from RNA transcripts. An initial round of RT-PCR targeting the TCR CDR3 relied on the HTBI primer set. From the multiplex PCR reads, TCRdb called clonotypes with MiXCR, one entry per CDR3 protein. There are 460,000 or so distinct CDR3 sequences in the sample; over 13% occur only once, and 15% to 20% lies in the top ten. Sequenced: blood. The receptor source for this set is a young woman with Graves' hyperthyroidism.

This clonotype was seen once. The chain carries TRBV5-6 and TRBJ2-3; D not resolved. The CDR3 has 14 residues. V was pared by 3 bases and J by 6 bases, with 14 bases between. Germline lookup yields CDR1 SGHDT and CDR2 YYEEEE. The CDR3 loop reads CASSSPNLADTQYF. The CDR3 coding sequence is TGTGCCAGCAGCTCACCAAACTTGGCGGATACGCAGTATTTT.

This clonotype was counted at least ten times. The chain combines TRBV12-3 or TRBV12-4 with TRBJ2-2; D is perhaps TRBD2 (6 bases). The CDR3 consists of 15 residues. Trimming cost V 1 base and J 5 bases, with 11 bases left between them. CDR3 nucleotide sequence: TGTGCCAGCAGTTTAGAGGGAGGACGGACCGGGGAGCTGTTTTTT. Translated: CASSLEGGRTGELFF.

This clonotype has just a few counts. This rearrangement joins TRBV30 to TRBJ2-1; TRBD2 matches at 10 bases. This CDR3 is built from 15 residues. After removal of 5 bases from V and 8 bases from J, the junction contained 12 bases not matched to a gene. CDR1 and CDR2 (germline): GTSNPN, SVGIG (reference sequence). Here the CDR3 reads CAWSSPGLALDEQFF. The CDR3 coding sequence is TGTGCCTGGTCCTCACCGGGACTAGCGTTAGATGAGCAGTTCTTC.

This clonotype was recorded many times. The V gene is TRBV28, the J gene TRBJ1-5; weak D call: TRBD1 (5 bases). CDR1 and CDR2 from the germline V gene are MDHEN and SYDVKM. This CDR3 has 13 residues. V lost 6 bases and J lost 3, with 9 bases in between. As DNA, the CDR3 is TGTGCCAGCAGGCCCGGGGCCAATCAGCCCCAGCATTTT. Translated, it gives CASRPGANQPQHF.

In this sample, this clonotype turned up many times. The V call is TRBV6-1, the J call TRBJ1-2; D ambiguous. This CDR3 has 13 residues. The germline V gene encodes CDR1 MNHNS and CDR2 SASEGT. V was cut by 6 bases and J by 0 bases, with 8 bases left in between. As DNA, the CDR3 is TGTGCCAGCAGGGAGGGAGCTAACTATGGCTACACCTTC. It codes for CASREGANYGYTF.

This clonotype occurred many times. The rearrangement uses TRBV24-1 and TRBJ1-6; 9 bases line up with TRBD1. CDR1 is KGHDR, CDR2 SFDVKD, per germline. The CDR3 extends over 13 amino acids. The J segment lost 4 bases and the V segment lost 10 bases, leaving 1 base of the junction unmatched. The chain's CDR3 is CATQGAYNSPLHF. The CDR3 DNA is TGTGCCACACAGGGGGCTTATAATTCACCCCTCCACTTT.

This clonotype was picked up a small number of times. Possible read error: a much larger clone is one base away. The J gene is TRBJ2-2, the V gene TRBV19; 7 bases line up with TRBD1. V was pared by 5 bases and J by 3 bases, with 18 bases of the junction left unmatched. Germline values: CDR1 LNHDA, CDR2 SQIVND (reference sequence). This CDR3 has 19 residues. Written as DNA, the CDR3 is TGTGCCAGTAGTTCACACAGGGGCAGGGCTACTAAGGACACCGGGGAGCTGTTTTTT. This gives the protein CASSSHRGRATKDTGELFF.

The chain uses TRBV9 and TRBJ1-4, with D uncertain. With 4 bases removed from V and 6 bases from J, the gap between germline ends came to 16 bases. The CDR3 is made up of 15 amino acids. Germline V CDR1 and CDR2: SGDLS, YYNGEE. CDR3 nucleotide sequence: TGTGCCAGCAGCTCCTTTGCGCAGGAGGATGAAAAACTGTTTTTT. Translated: CASSSFAQEDEKLFF.

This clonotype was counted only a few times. This CDR3 is CARDGTGGPGASYEQYV. The CDR3 bases are TGTGCCAGGGACGGGACAGGGGGCCCCGGAGCCTCCTACGAGCAGTACGTC. V gene TRBV6-4 combines with J gene TRBJ2-7, with TRBD1 identical over 12 bases. The CDR3 sequence is 17 residues long. CDR1 and CDR2 from the germline V gene are MRHNA and SNTAGT. V was clipped by 9 bases and J by 0 bases; unmatched bases: 12.

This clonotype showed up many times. For the CDR3, the DNA is TGTGCCAGCAGCATAACGGGGCGAAACTACGAGCAGTACGTC. Translating it yields CASSITGRNYEQYV. The chain recombines TRBV13 with TRBJ2-7; D assignment may be TRBD1 or TRBD2 (5 bases each). The CDR3 length is 14 residues. Germline assignment: CDR1 PRHDT and CDR2 FYEKMQ (reference sequence). Trimming left V 5 bases short and J 3 bases short, with 14 bases between.

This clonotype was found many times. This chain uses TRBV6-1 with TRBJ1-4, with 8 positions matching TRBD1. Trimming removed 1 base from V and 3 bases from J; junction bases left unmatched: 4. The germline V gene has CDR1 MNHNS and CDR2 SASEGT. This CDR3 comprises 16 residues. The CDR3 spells CASSEGRGRANEKLFF. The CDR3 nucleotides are TGTGCCAGCAGTGAAGGCAGGGGGCGGGCTAATGAAAAACTGTTTTTT.

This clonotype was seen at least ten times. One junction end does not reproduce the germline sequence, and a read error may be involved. CDR3 sequence (DNA): TGTGCCAGCAGCTTAGGCGGAAACACTGAAGCTTTCTTT. Its translation: CASSLGGNTEAFF. This chain uses TRBV5-1 with TRBJ1-1; D unresolved. Germline V gene data show CDR1 as SGHRS and CDR2 as YFSETQ. The CDR3 consists of 13 residues.

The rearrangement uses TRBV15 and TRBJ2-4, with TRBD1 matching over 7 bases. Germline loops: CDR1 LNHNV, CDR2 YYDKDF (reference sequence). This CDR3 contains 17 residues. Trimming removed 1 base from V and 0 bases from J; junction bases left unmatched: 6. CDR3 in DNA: TGTGCCACCAGCAGAGCAGGGGGACCGCGAGCCAAAAACATTCAGTACTTC. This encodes CATSRAGGPRAKNIQYF.

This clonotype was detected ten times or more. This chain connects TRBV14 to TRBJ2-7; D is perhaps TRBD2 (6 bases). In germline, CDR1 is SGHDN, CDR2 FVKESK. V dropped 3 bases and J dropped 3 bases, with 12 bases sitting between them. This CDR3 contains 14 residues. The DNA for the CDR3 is TGTGCCAGCAGCCATGGGTGGGGGGACTACGAGCAGTACGTC. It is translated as CASSHGWGDYEQYV.

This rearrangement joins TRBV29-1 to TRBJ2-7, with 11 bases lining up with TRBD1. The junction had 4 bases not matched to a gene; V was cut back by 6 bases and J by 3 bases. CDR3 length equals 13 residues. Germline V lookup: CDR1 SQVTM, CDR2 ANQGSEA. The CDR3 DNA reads TGCAGCGTGTGGACAGGGGGCATCTACGAGCAGTACTTC. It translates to CSVWTGGIYEQYF.

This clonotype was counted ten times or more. CDR3 in amino acids: CASSLTSGTPNYGYTF. CDR3 DNA sequence: TGCGCCAGCAGCTTGACCTCCGGGACACCAAACTATGGCTACACCTTC. The gene calls are TRBV5-1 and TRBJ1-2; maybe TRBD1 (6 bases). This CDR3 comprises 16 residues. Per germline, CDR1 SGHRS and CDR2 YFSETQ. V dropped 1 base and J dropped 2 bases, with 15 bases sitting between them.

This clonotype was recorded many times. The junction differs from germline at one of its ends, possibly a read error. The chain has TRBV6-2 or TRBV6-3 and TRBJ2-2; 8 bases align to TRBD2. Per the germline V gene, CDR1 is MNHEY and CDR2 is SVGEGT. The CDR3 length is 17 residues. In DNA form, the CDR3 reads TGTGCCAGCAGCTACTCCCCGGGACTAGGGGGAACCGGGGAGCTGTTTTTT. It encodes CASSYSPGLGGTGELFF.

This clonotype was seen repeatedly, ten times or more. The CDR3 DNA follows: TGTGCCAGCAGCCGGATTGGCGGCGGGCCTAGCACAGATACGCAGTATTTT. This codes for CASSRIGGGPSTDTQYF. The rearrangement links TRBV11-2 to TRBJ2-3; weak D call: TRBD2 (5 bases). The germline gives CDR1 SGHAT, CDR2 FQNNGV. Between the trimmed V and J ends, which lost 5 bases and 0 bases, there was a span of 18 bases. The CDR3 runs to 17 residues.

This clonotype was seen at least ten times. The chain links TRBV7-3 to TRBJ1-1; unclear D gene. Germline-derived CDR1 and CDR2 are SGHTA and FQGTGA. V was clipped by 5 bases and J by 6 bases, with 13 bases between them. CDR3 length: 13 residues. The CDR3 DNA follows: TGTGCCAGCAGCCACGGGCCCGGGTCTGAAGCTTTCTTT. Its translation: CASSHGPGSEAFF. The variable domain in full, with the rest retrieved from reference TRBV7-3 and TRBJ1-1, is GAGVSQTPSNKVTEKGKYVELRCDPISGHTALYWYRQSLGQGPEFLIYFQGTGAADDSGLPNDRFFAVRPEGSVSTLKIQRTERGDSAVYLCASSHGPGSEAFFGQGTRLTVV.

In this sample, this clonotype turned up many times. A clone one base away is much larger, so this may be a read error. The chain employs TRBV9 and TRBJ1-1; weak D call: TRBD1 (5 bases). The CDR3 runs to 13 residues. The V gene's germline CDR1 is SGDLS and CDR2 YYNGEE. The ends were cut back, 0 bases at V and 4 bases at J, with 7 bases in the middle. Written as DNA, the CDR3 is TGTGCCAGCAGCGTAGGGGGGAGCACTGAAGCTTTCTTT. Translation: CASSVGGSTEAFF.

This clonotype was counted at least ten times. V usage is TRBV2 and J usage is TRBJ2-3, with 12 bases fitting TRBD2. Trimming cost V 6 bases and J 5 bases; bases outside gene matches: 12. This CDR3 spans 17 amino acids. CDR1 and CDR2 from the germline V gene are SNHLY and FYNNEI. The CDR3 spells CASSRKAPGLAGDTQYF. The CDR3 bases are TGTGCCAGCAGCCGAAAAGCTCCGGGACTAGCGGGAGATACGCAGTATTTT.

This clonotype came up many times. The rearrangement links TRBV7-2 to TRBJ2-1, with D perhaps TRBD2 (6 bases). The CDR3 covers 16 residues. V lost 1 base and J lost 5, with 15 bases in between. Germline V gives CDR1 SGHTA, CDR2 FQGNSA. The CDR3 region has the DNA TGTGCCAGCAGCTTAGAGGACTCCGGGGGAGACAATGAGCAGTTCTTC. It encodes CASSLEDSGGDNEQFF.

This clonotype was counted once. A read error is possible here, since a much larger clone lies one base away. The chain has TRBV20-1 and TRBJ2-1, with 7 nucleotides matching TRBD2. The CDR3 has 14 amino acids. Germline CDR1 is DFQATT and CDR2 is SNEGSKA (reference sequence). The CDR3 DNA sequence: TGCGGTGCTAGGGGCGGGAGCCCCTACAATGAGCAGTTCTTC. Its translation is CGARGGSPYNEQFF.

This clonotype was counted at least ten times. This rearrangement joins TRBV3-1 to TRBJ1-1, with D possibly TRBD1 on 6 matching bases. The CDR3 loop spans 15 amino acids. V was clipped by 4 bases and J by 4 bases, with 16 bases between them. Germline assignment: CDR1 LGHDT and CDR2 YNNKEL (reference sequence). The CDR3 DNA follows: TGTGCCAGCAGCCTAACCGAGGGGGTATCCACTGAAGCTTTCTTT. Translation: CASSLTEGVSTEAFF.

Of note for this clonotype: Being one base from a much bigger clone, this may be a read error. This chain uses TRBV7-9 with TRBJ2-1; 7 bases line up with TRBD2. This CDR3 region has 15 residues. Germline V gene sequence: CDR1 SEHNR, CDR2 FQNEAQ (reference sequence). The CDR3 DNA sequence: TGTACCAGCAGCTTTACCCTGGCGGGAGCAGATGAGCAGTTCTTC. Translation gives CTSSFTLAGADEQFF.

The CDR3, as DNA: TGTGCGCGCAGCCATTCTGACAGGAGAGTTCGGCAGCCCCAGCATTTT. It is translated as CARSHSDRRVRQPQHF. The V call is TRBV3-1, the J call TRBJ1-5, with a tentative D call TRBD1 (6 bases). The CDR3 sequence is 16 residues long. Germline CDR1 is LGHDT and CDR2 is YNNKEL (reference sequence).

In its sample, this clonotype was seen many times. The CDR3 DNA reads as TGTGCCAGCAGTTACTCGAAAGATCAGCCCCAGCATTTT. Translation: CASSYSKDQPQHF. The chain uses TRBV6-6 and TRBJ1-5; no reliable D call. Trimming left V 0 bases short and J 5 bases short, with 5 bases between. The length of the CDR3 is 13 residues. Germline CDR1 is MNHNY and CDR2 is SVGAGI (reference sequence).